This is a list of T cell receptor beta chains from one sample in a study of OX40 agonist ivuxolimab in advanced cancers. Measured with immunoSEQ multiplex PCR; TCRdb has only the in-frame clones, and not every one. This sample has roughly 52,000 clones, with 77% found just once. The sequences come from CD4+ or CD8+ T cells sorted from blood, collected in a trial of the OX40 agonist ivuxolimab. Receptor source: an adult with an advanced solid tumor such as melanoma, head and neck, liver or kidney cancer. CDR3s include the opening cysteine and the closing phenylalanine or tryptophan. Each record gives: CDR3 length, D gene, J gene, V gene, clone size, CDR3 DNA, CDR3 protein. D genes are given only for firm matches. Size values are once, few and many counts, or a class for expanded clones, and some rows have none.

15 - TRBJ1-5 TRBV19 - TGTGCCAGTAGTCCCCCTCCGAGGGTGGGACAGCCCCAGCATTTT CASSPPPRVGQPQHF
14 TRBD2 TRBJ2-5 TRBV2 - TGTGCCAGCAGTGAGGCGACTAGCGCGAAGACCCAGTACTTC CASSEATSAKTQYF
13 - TRBJ1-1 TRBV7-9 - TGTGCCAGCAGCTTATCCCTTTTCACTGAAGCTTTCTTT CASSLSLFTEAFF
15 TRBD2 TRBJ2-7 TRBV23-1 - TGCGCCAGCAGTCAAACTAGCGGGAGGTCCTACGAGCAGTACTTC CASSQTSGRSYEQYF
13 - TRBJ2-2 TRBV28 - TGTGCCGCCCTTGTCCTGAACACCGGGGAGCTGTTTTTT CAALVLNTGELFF
13 - TRBJ2-7 TRBV18 - TGTGCCAGCTCACCACCCAGCTCCTACGAGCAGTACTTC CASSPPSSYEQYF
15 TRBD1 TRBJ2-7 TRBV11-2 - TGTGCCAGCAGCGGGACAGGAAAAAGCTCCTACGAGCAGTACTTC CASSGTGKSSYEQYF
14 TRBD1 TRBJ1-1 TRBV4-1 - TGCGCCAGCAGCCGGACAGGGGGAAGCCCTGAAGCTTTCTTT CASSRTGGSPEAFF
15 TRBD1 TRBJ2-1 TRBV27 few TGTGCCAGCACCTCCTTCCGGGACAGGCAAAATGAGCAGTTCTTC CASTSFRDRQNEQFF
14 - TRBJ1-1 TRBV28 - TGTGCCAGCAGTTTTGGGGGGCCCCTCACTGAAGCTTTCTTT CASSFGGPLTEAFF
12 - TRBJ1-2 TRBV25-1 few TGTGCCAGCAGTGTTTCCCTGGGTGGCTACACCTTC CASSVSLGGYTF
16 TRBD1 TRBJ1-1 TRBV4-2 - TGTGCCAGCAGCGACCGACAGGGGAAAAGAGGGACTGAAGCTTTCTTT CASSDRQGKRGTEAFF
17 TRBD2 TRBJ2-5 TRBV9 few TGTGCCAGCAGCGTAACGTCTCGGCGGACTAGCGAAGAGACCCAGTACTTC CASSVTSRRTSEETQYF
14 - TRBJ1-2 TRBV5-1 - TGCGCCAGCAGCTTGGCAGCCGGTGACTATGGCTACACCTTC CASSLAAGDYGYTF
12 TRBD2 TRBJ2-5 TRBV5-1 - TGCGCCAGCAGACCCGGGGGGGAGACCCAGTACTTC CASRPGGETQYF
12 - TRBJ1-1 TRBV9 many TGTGCCAGCAGCGTAGTGACAGGTCAAGCTTTCTTT CASSVVTGQAFF